These 15 T cell receptor beta chains share one sample of origin, sequenced in a study of cytomegalovirus exposure and HLA in healthy donors. Only in-frame clones appear in the TCRdb table, and some are missing; sequencing was by immunoSEQ multiplex PCR. The table records roughly 62,000 clones, about 91% of them present only once. The specimen sequenced was PBMCs. These receptors originate from a woman aged 25 to 39 in good health and CMV-seronegative.

The V call is TRBV6-5, the J call TRBJ2-7; TRBD1 aligns across 7 bases. Germline CDR1 MNHEY, CDR2 SVGAGI. CDR3 length: 14 residues. The J segment lost 3 bases and the V segment lost 6 bases, leaving 8 bases of the junction unmatched. The CDR3 coding sequence is TGTGCCAGCAGCATGGCAGGGGGTTACTACGAGCAGTACTTC. Translating gives CASSMAGGYYEQYF.

The V and J genes are TRBV19 and TRBJ1-1, with unresolved D. The length of the CDR3 is 12 residues. Trimming removed 3 bases at V and 4 bases at J, with 6 bases between. Germline CDR1 LNHDA, CDR2 SQIVND (reference sequence). In DNA form, the CDR3 reads TGTGCCAGTAGTATCGGGATCACTGAAGCTTTCTTT. Amino acids: CASSIGITEAFF.

The chain combines TRBV6-6 with TRBJ2-5, with 8 bases lining up with TRBD2. The CDR3 has 15 amino acids. Trimming removed 5 bases from V and 6 bases from J; junction bases left unmatched: 11. Germline CDR1 is MNHNY and CDR2 is SVGAGI (reference sequence). DNA of the CDR3: TGTGCCAGCAGTCGGGGGGAGGGTAGCGGGAAGACCCAGTACTTC. It codes for CASSRGEGSGKTQYF.

The V and J genes are TRBV4-1 and TRBJ2-1; weak D call: TRBD1 (6 bases). There are 15 residues in the CDR3. The germline V gene has CDR1 MGHRA and CDR2 YSYEKL. The V end lost 1 base, the J end lost 0 bases, and 7 bases lay between the germline ends. CDR3 nucleotide sequence: TGCGCCAGCAGCCAAGGAGGGGGCTCCTACAATGAGCAGTTCTTC. Its translation: CASSQGGGSYNEQFF.

The V call is TRBV27, the J call TRBJ2-5; TRBD1 aligns across 9 bases. This CDR3 has 14 residues. Per the germline V gene, CDR1 is MNHEY and CDR2 is SMNVEV (reference sequence). The junction had 0 bases not matched to a gene; V was cut back by 2 bases and J by 2 bases. Here the CDR3 reads CASSLGQGQETQYF. The CDR3 DNA reads TGTGCCAGCAGTTTAGGACAGGGGCAAGAGACCCAGTACTTC.

This chain connects TRBV12-5 to TRBJ2-6, with D perhaps TRBD1 (5 bases). Germline CDR1 LGHNT, CDR2 FRNRAP. Trimming stripped 5 bases from V and 5 bases from J, with 22 bases between. The CDR3 extends over 18 amino acids. The CDR3 DNA is TGTGCTAGTGGTCTATCACCTTTAGGACAAAGTCGGGCCAACGTCCTGACTTTC. This gives the protein CASGLSPLGQSRANVLTF.

The V gene is TRBV9, the J gene TRBJ1-1, with 8 bases fitting TRBD1. CDR1 is SGDLS and CDR2 is YYNGEE in the germline V gene. This CDR3 region has 14 residues. V trimming: 1 base; J trimming: 5 bases; junction bases outside the gene matches: 4. As DNA, the CDR3 is TGTGCCAGCAGCGTACAGGGGGCGGGGACTGAAGCTTTCTTT. Translating gives CASSVQGAGTEAFF.

This clone was recorded only once. This CDR3 is CASSPSSNEQYF. In DNA, the CDR3 is TGTGCCAGCAGTCCCTCAAGCAACGAGCAGTACTTC. The V gene is TRBV28, the J gene TRBJ2-7; D is undetermined. V dropped 5 bases and J dropped 5 bases, with 10 bases sitting between them. Germline V gene lookup returns CDR1 MDHEN and CDR2 SYDVKM. The CDR3 runs to 12 residues.

The chain links TRBV7-9 to TRBJ1-2; possibly TRBD1 for D (5 bases). Germline values: CDR1 SEHNR, CDR2 FQNEAQ (reference sequence). The V gene lost 8 bases and the J gene lost 7 bases, with 20 bases spanning the gap. CDR3 size: 14 residues. In nucleotides, the CDR3 is TGTGCCAGCCCGACCTCGGGGGGGGAGGGTGGCTACACCTTC. This gives the protein CASPTSGGEGGYTF.

The gene calls are TRBV6-1 and TRBJ1-2; TRBD1 is a possible D gene (6 bases). This CDR3 has 14 amino acids. V was shortened by 5 bases and J by 2 bases, with 12 bases between the two germline ends. Germline lookup yields CDR1 MNHNS and CDR2 SASEGT. CDR3 sequence reads: CASSQITGNYGYTF. CDR3 DNA sequence: TGTGCCAGCAGTCAAATTACAGGGAACTATGGCTACACCTTC.

V gene TRBV10-1 combines with J gene TRBJ2-7; TRBD2 aligns across 7 bases. CDR1 is WNHNN and CDR2 is SYGVQD in the germline V gene (reference sequence). This CDR3 has 14 amino acids. V lost 6 bases and J lost 7; bases outside the gene matches: 12. The CDR3 reads CASSLPSGVGEQYF. CDR3 nucleotides: TGCGCCAGCAGCCTGCCTAGCGGAGTTGGGGAGCAGTACTTC.

This rearrangement joins TRBV7-2 to TRBJ1-5, with D perhaps TRBD1 (6 bases). V gave up 5 bases and J gave up 1 base, with 9 bases separating them. The CDR3 has 14 residues. Germline loops: CDR1 SGHTA, CDR2 FQGNSA. The CDR3, as DNA: TGTGCCAGCAGCACACAGGGAAGCAATCAGCCCCAGCATTTT. Translating gives CASSTQGSNQPQHF.

The genes are TRBV6-5 and TRBJ1-1; D remains unclear. The CDR3 has 13 amino acids. Trimming cost V 6 bases and J 6 bases, with 14 bases left between them. Germline loops: CDR1 MNHEY, CDR2 SVGAGI. Here the CDR3 reads CASRRWGGPEAFF. As DNA, the CDR3 is TGTGCCAGCAGGCGCTGGGGAGGACCTGAAGCTTTCTTT.

This chain joins TRBV4-3 and TRBJ2-3, with TRBD1 matching 10 bases. The J segment lost 4 bases and the V segment lost 0 bases, leaving 7 bases of the junction unmatched. The CDR3 spans 17 residues. CDR1 LGHNA and CDR2 YSLEER come from the germline V gene. In DNA, the CDR3 is TGCGCCAGCAGCCAAGATTCGACAGGGGGCACCCCAGATACGCAGTATTTT. As protein: CASSQDSTGGTPDTQYF.

The chain couples TRBV28 to TRBJ1-2; D gene ambiguous. This CDR3 comprises 12 residues. Trimming took 5 bases from V and 8 from J, leaving 12 bases between them. Germline V gives CDR1 MDHEN, CDR2 SYDVKM. The CDR3 DNA reads TGTGCCAGCAGTCGTTCCCCGGGGGGCTACACCTTC. Protein sequence: CASSRSPGGYTF.